This T cell receptor beta chain was sequenced for a study of CD8 T cells in ankylosing spondylitis. Study-wide results and limits: Earlier literature documents some of the motif variants in reactive arthritis synovial fluid and blood.

A quantitative 5'-RACE method, one with molecular barcodes, was used to make TCR beta libraries. One entry per CDR3 protein results from TCRdb running MiXCR on the 5' RACE reads. The sample carries 30,000 to 40,000 distinct CDR3 sequences, 10% recorded once. The germline V gene has CDR1 DFQATT and CDR2 SNEGSKA (reference sequence). The CDR3 contains 18 residues. V gave up 0 bases and J gave up 0 bases, with 18 bases separating them. Note on this clonotype: As yet, its antigen is unknown.

The rearrangement links TRBV20-1 to TRBJ2-1; no clear D gene. Sequenced: blood, either unsorted or a sorted T cell fraction (not recorded which). This TCR was recovered from a male donor with ankylosing spondylitis or in good health (not recorded which). The CDR3 bases are TGCAGTGCTAGAGACTCCCCCCATTCCGTCAGCTCCTACAATGAGCAGTTCTTC. Translating gives CSARDSPHSVSSYNEQFF.